What follows are 14 T cell receptor beta chains derived from one specimen sequenced in a study of early T cells in non-severe SARS-CoV-2 infection. TCRdb recomputed calls from the 5' RACE reads with MiXCR, one row per CDR3 protein. The sample consists of tens of thousands of distinct CDR3 sequences, roughly 12% of them appearing once. Sequencing was done on a sample of whole blood. Receptors were obtained from an adult who was a healthcare worker with PCR-confirmed SARS-CoV-2 infection or an uninfected control (not recorded which).

The V and J genes are TRBV27 and TRBJ2-7; 7 nucleotides line up with TRBD1. V lost 10 bases and J lost 4; bases outside the gene matches: 10. The CDR3 runs to 13 residues. The germline V gene has CDR1 MNHEY and CDR2 SMNVEV (reference sequence). The CDR3 region has the DNA TGTGCCATCGGGACCAGGGGGTCTTACGAGCAGTACTTC. Translation gives CAIGTRGSYEQYF.

This clonotype showed up just a few times. The chain uses TRBV6-1 and TRBJ2-7, with D unresolved. Trimming left V 2 bases short and J 2 bases short, with 4 bases between. The germline gives CDR1 MNHNS, CDR2 SASEGT. The CDR3 is 12 residues long. The CDR3 bases are TGTGCCAGCAGTGAAAGTACCTACGAGCAGTACTTC. Translating gives CASSESTYEQYF.

This clonotype was seen more than once but under ten times. This chain uses TRBV21-1 with TRBJ2-7; the listed D gene, TRBD1, was not tested against the DNA. TRBV21-1 is labeled a pseudogene. The CDR3 has 16 residues. CDR3 bases: TGTGCCAGCAGCAGCGCTAGGGGGGAATGCCCCTACGAGCAGTACTTC. It specifies CASSSARGECPYEQYF.

This clonotype has just a few counts. The chain couples TRBV30 to TRBJ2-7, with a possible D match to TRBD2 (5 bases). Per germline, CDR1 GTSNPN and CDR2 SVGIG (reference sequence). This CDR3 is built from 14 residues. The ends were cut back, 2 bases at V and 5 bases at J, with 16 bases in the middle. Here the CDR3 DNA reads TGTGCCTGGAGTTTTGGGAGCGCCCAAAACGAGCAGTACTTC. Translation: CAWSFGSAQNEQYF. The whole variable domain, filled in from reference TRBV30 and TRBJ2-7, reads SQTIHQWPATLVQPVGSPLSLECTVEGTSNPNLYWYRQAAGRGLQLLFYSVGIGQISSEVPQNLSASRPQDRQFILSSKKLLLSDSGFYLCAWSFGSAQNEQYFGPGTRLTVT.

The chain joins TRBV11-1 to TRBJ1-6; D not resolved. Germline V gene sequence: CDR1 SGHAT, CDR2 FQDESV (reference sequence). Trimming stripped 5 bases from V and 7 bases from J, with 9 bases between. This CDR3 is 13 amino acids long. CDR3 in amino acids: CASSPQTNSPLHF. CDR3 coding DNA: TGTGCCAGCAGCCCTCAAACCAATTCACCCCTCCACTTT.

At least ten counts were recorded for this clonotype. The gene calls are TRBV3-1 and TRBJ1-2; 12 bases agree with TRBD1. V dropped 0 bases and J dropped 3; count of bases not matched to a gene: 11. The CDR3 totals 19 residues. Germline values: CDR1 LGHDT, CDR2 YNNKEL (reference sequence). CDR3: CASSQERPGQGALDYGYTF. CDR3 coding DNA: TGTGCCAGCAGCCAAGAACGGCCGGGACAGGGGGCGCTTGACTATGGCTACACCTTC.

Only a few counts were recorded for this clonotype. The J gene is TRBJ2-7, the V gene TRBV29-1; 7 bases align to TRBD1. This CDR3 spans 15 amino acids. The germline gives CDR1 SQVTM, CDR2 ANQGSEA. The V gene end was trimmed by 4 bases and the J gene end by 1 base; junction bases not matched to a gene: 10. The CDR3 DNA reads TGCAGCGTTGTCTTGAGGACAGGTAGATCCTACGAGCAGTACTTC. This translates into CSVVLRTGRSYEQYF.

This clonotype was seen a few times. V is TRBV6-1 and J is TRBJ2-2; 10 positions match TRBD2. Per the germline V gene, CDR1 is MNHNS and CDR2 is SASEGT. This CDR3 spans 20 amino acids. The V segment lost 6 bases and the J segment 0 bases; nucleotides outside the gene matches: 16. The CDR3 region has the DNA TGTGCCAGCAGAAGTTTAGCGGGGGGAAAGGGATCAGCGAACACCGGGGAGCTGTTTTTT. It codes for CASRSLAGGKGSANTGELFF.

The V and J genes are TRBV28 and TRBJ2-1, with D possibly matching TRBD2 (6 bases). The CDR3 totals 15 residues. Germline loops: CDR1 MDHEN, CDR2 SYDVKM. Trimming stripped 7 bases from V and 6 bases from J, with 19 bases between. The CDR3 coding sequence is TGTGCCAGCAACTCCGGAGGGGCCCCGTTCAATGAGCAGTTCTTC. Protein product: CASNSGGAPFNEQFF.

This clonotype occurred a few times. The rearrangement joins TRBV5-4 to TRBJ2-7; D is possibly TRBD1 or TRBD2 (6 bases each). CDR3 length: 16 residues. Germline V gives CDR1 SGHNT, CDR2 YYREEE (reference sequence). V was shortened by 2 bases and J by 5 bases, with 20 bases between the two germline ends. The CDR3 reads CASSFARGLPPHEQYF. As DNA, the CDR3 is TGTGCCAGCAGCTTCGCCAGGGGACTCCCACCCCACGAGCAGTACTTC.

The V gene is TRBV29-1, the J gene TRBJ2-2, with a weak D call TRBD2 (5 bases). From germline, CDR1 is SQVTM and CDR2 ANQGSEA. Trimming cost V 4 bases and J 3 bases, with 12 bases left between them. CDR3 length: 14 amino acids. The CDR3 region is CSVGGPDDTGELFF. For the CDR3, the DNA is TGCAGCGTTGGAGGGCCGGACGACACCGGGGAGCTGTTTTTT.

This clonotype was observed many times. This chain links TRBV7-2 with TRBJ1-1; D gene uncertain. Germline CDR1 SGHTA, CDR2 FQGNSA. The CDR3 totals 14 residues. V lost 3 bases to trimming and J lost 0 bases, with 8 bases between them. CDR3 protein: CASSFSRVNTEAFF. The DNA for the CDR3 is TGTGCCAGCAGCTTCAGTAGGGTGAACACTGAAGCTTTCTTT.

This clonotype has a handful of counts. This chain links TRBV29-1 with TRBJ1-4; D gene ambiguous. In germline, CDR1 is SQVTM, CDR2 ANQGSEA. CDR3 length: 14 amino acids. V was cut by 2 bases and J by 1 base, with 8 bases left in between. CDR3 in amino acids: CSVETRGTNEKLFF. As DNA, the CDR3 is TGCAGCGTTGAAACCCGGGGAACTAATGAAAAACTGTTTTTT.

This clonotype appeared a few times. The rearrangement links TRBV5-4 to TRBJ2-3; maybe TRBD2 (5 bases). Looked up from germline, CDR1 is SGHNT and CDR2 is YYREEE (reference sequence). V lost 3 bases, J lost 4 bases, and 9 bases lay in between. This CDR3 comprises 13 residues. This CDR3 is CASSSGFSDTQYF. In DNA, the CDR3 is TGTGCCAGCAGCTCGGGGTTTTCAGATACGCAGTATTTT.